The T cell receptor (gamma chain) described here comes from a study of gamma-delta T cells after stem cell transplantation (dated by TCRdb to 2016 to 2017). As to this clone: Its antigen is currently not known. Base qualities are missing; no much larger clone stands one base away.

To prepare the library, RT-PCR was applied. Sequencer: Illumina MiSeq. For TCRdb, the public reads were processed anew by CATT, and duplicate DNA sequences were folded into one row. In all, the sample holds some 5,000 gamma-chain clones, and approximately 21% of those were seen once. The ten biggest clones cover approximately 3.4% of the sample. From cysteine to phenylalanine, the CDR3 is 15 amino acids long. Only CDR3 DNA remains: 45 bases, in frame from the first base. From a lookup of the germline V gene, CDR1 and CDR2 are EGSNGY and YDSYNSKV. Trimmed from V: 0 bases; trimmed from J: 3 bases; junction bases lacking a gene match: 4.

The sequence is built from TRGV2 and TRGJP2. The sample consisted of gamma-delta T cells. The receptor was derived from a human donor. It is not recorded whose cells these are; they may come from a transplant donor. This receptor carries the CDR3 CATWDGEGSDWIKTF. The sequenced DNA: TGTGCCACCTGGGACGGGGAAGGTAGTGATTGGATCAAGACGTTT.